The 10 T cell receptor beta chains below all came from one sample that was sequenced in a study of blood T cell repertoires in COVID-19. TCRdb's table, derived via immunoSEQ multiplex PCR, lists solely in-frame clones and lacks some. Here the sample spans over 200,000 clones, about 86% being singletons. Input material: peripheral blood. These receptor sequences come from a man older than 75 with acute or convalescent COVID-19.

This rearrangement joins TRBV12-3 or TRBV12-4 to TRBJ2-1, with D unclear. The CDR3 runs 11 residues. V lost 3 bases and J lost 8, with 5 bases in between. CDR3 sequence (DNA): TGTGCCAGCAGTTTTGCGGATGAGCAGTTCTTC. Residues: CASSFADEQFF.

This chain joins TRBV5-4 and TRBJ1-2; D is ambiguous. Between the trimmed V and J ends, which lost 0 bases and 4 bases, there was a span of 4 bases. There are 12 residues in the CDR3. CDR1 is SGHNT, CDR2 YYREEE, per germline (reference sequence). CDR3 DNA sequence: TGTGCCAGCAGCTTGGATAGCTATGGCTACACCTTC. The encoded protein is CASSLDSYGYTF.

As to this clone: At the DNA level, this CDR3 is encoded by other sequences in the same sample as well. V gene TRBV28 combines with J gene TRBJ2-5; 7 bases match TRBD1. Per germline, CDR1 MDHEN and CDR2 SYDVKM. V trimming: 6 bases; J trimming: 2 bases; junction bases outside the gene matches: 6. CDR3 size: 14 residues. The CDR3 is CASSPGTAQETQYF. DNA for the CDR3: TGTGCCAGCAGCCCCGGGACAGCACAAGAGACCCAGTACTTC.

The chain is built from TRBV28 and TRBJ2-5, with D perhaps matching TRBD2 (5 bases). V lost 2 bases and J 2 bases, leaving 15 bases between the germline ends. Germline CDR1 reads MDHEN; CDR2 reads SYDVKM. The CDR3 covers 16 residues. This chain's CDR3 is CASSLRGGLFQETQYF. CDR3 sequence (DNA): TGTGCCAGCAGTTTAAGAGGCGGACTTTTTCAAGAGACCCAGTACTTC. Full variable domain (outside the CDR3, taken from reference TRBV28 and TRBJ2-5): DVKVTQSSRYLVKRTGEKVFLECVQDMDHENMFWYRQDPGLGLRLIYFSYDVKMKEKGDIPEGYSVSREKKERFSLILESASTNQTSMYLCASSLRGGLFQETQYFGPGTRLLVL.

The rearrangement links TRBV7-2 to TRBJ2-7; 8 bases agree with TRBD2. V lost 0 bases and J lost 9; bases outside the gene matches: 10. In germline, CDR1 is SGHTA, CDR2 FQGNSA. The CDR3 spans 15 residues. CDR3 amino acids: CASSLASGSGDRQYF. CDR3 nucleotides: TGTGCCAGCAGCTTAGCGTCCGGTAGCGGGGATCGGCAGTACTTC.

The J gene is TRBJ1-5, the V gene TRBV6-6; D not certain. The CDR3 consists of 14 residues. Trimming left V 4 bases short and J 5 bases short, with 12 bases between. The germline V gene encodes CDR1 MNHNY and CDR2 SVGAGI (reference sequence). The DNA of the CDR3 is TGTGCCAGCAGTTTTCAGGCGGGCTATCAGCCCCAGCATTTT. It codes for CASSFQAGYQPQHF.

The V call is TRBV5-1, the J call TRBJ1-2; unclear D gene. This CDR3 has 17 residues. Germline V gene sequence: CDR1 SGHRS, CDR2 YFSETQ. V lost 0 bases and J 2 bases, leaving 17 bases between the germline ends. The CDR3 reads CASSLGAANRPNYGYTF. The CDR3 DNA reads TGCGCCAGCAGCTTGGGGGCCGCAAATAGACCGAACTATGGCTACACCTTC.

This sequence joins TRBV6-5 and TRBJ1-2; the match to TRBD1 covers 7 bases. The CDR3 loop spans 16 amino acids. The junction had 16 bases not matched to a gene; V was cut back by 4 bases and J by 8 bases. Germline loops: CDR1 MNHEY, CDR2 SVGAGI. CDR3 coding DNA: TGTGCCAGCAGTTGGGGTCTCACACCAGGGGGTGGGGGCTACACCTTC. It translates to CASSWGLTPGGGGYTF.

V gene TRBV3-1 (or the pseudogene TRBV3-2) combines with J gene TRBJ1-5, with 7 bases lining up with TRBD1. V lost 4 bases, J lost 3 bases, and 3 bases stayed unmatched. Germline V gene sequence: CDR1 LGHDT, CDR2 YNNKEL (reference sequence). The CDR3 consists of 14 residues. The CDR3 protein is CASSPGQINQPQHF. The CDR3 DNA sequence: TGTGCCAGCAGCCCGGGACAGATCAATCAGCCCCAGCATTTT.

The V and J genes are TRBV19 and TRBJ2-5; TRBD1 agrees at 9 bases. The CDR3 has 18 residues. V shed 3 bases, J shed 4 bases, and the junction held 15 bases outside the gene matches. Germline CDR1 and CDR2: LNHDA and SQIVND (reference sequence). The DNA of the CDR3 is TGTGCCAGTAGTATGACCCCACCGACAGGGGGAAGGCGAGAGACCCAGTACTTC. Encoded protein: CASSMTPPTGGRRETQYF.